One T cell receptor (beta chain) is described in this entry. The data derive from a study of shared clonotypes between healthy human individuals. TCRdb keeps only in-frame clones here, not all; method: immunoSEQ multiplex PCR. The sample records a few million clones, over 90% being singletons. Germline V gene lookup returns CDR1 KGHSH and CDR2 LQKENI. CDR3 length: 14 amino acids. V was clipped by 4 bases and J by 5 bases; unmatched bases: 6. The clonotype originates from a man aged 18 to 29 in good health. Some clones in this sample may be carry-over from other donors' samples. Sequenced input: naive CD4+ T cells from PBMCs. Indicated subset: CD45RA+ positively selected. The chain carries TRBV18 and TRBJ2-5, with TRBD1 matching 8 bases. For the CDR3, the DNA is TGTGCCAGCTCACGGGACAGGCAAGAGGAGACCCAGTACTTC. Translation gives CASSRDRQEETQYF.